The next 28 T cell receptor beta chains were all read from a single sample in a study of T cells in Graves' hyperthyroidism and ophthalmopathy. It was RNA transcripts that yielded the amplified TCR beta CDR3 regions. A first-round RT-PCR of the TCR CDR3 used the HTBI primer set. One entry per CDR3 protein, called by TCRdb with MiXCR from the multiplex PCR reads. The sample contains roughly 710,000 distinct CDR3 sequences, approximately 36% of which appear only once. The sequencing input was blood. Receptors were obtained from a woman aged 40 to 50 with Graves' hyperthyroidism.

The J gene is TRBJ2-5, the V gene TRBV20-1, with no clear D. V lost 3 bases, J lost 6 bases, and 17 bases lay in between. This CDR3 spans 14 amino acids. CDR1 is DFQATT and CDR2 is SNEGSKA in the germline V gene (reference sequence). The CDR3 DNA follows: TGCAGTGCTAGGGGTGGGTCGAACGGGCAGACCCAGTACTTC. As protein: CSARGGSNGQTQYF.

A note on this clonotype: The junction differs from germline at one of its ends, possibly a read error. V usage is TRBV6-1 and J usage is TRBJ2-7; weak D call: TRBD1 (6 bases). Germline V gives CDR1 MNHNS, CDR2 SASEGT. This CDR3 is 15 amino acids long. CDR3 DNA: TGTGCCGGCAGTGACCCCGGGACAAGCTCCTACGAGCAGTACTTC. It yields the protein CAGSDPGTSSYEQYF.

The table lists this clonotype with a few counts. Since no conserved phenylalanine or tryptophan closes the CDR3, a read error is the likely cause. The V gene is TRBV11-2, the J gene TRBJ1-1; 10 bases agree with TRBD1. The CDR3 totals 15 residues. Germline V gene data show CDR1 as SGHAT and CDR2 as FQNNGV. V was pared by 4 bases and J by 10 bases, with 12 bases of the junction left unmatched. The CDR3 protein is CASSSHNRQGALAFV. DNA of the CDR3: TGTGCCAGCAGCTCCCACAACAGACAGGGGGCCTTAGCTTTCGTT.

This chain uses TRBV12-3 or TRBV12-4 with TRBJ1-1; D ambiguous. The CDR3 contains 15 residues. V lost 5 bases and J lost 0, with 13 bases in between. The CDR3 here is CASSVSRIMNTEAFF. DNA of the CDR3: TGTGCCAGCAGTGTGTCCAGGATCATGAACACTGAAGCTTTCTTT.

The chain combines TRBV6-1 with TRBJ2-7, with 8 bases lining up with TRBD1. Trimming took 8 bases from V and 7 from J; bases not matched to a gene: 13. Germline V gives CDR1 MNHNS, CDR2 SASEGT. The CDR3 covers 14 residues. The CDR3 spells CASGQDRASGEQYF. DNA of the CDR3: TGTGCCAGCGGGCAGGACAGGGCCTCGGGGGAGCAGTACTTC.

This clonotype has a handful of counts. This rearrangement joins TRBV12-3 or TRBV12-4 to TRBJ1-4; perhaps TRBD1 as D (5 bases). CDR3 length: 16 residues. V lost 3 bases and J 5 bases, leaving 16 bases between the germline ends. The CDR3: CASSFRTGTGNEKLFF. For the CDR3, the DNA is TGTGCCAGCAGTTTTCGAACCGGGACGGGGAATGAAAAACTGTTTTTT.

This clonotype occurred a few times. The V gene is TRBV6-6, the J gene TRBJ1-5; no definite D call. Germline CDR1 and CDR2: MNHNY and SVGAGI (reference sequence). Between the trimmed V and J ends, which lost 3 bases and 5 bases, there was a span of 11 bases. CDR3 length: 14 residues. CDR3 DNA: TGTGCCAGCAGTTATCCAGCCGATTATCAGCCCCAGCATTTT. Its translation: CASSYPADYQPQHF.

This clonotype was seen at least ten times. The V and J genes are TRBV10-3 and TRBJ2-7; TRBD1 aligns across 11 bases. The junction had 4 bases not matched to a gene; V was cut back by 3 bases and J by 3 bases. This CDR3 contains 15 residues. Per the germline V gene, CDR1 is ENHRY and CDR2 is SYGVKD. This chain's CDR3 is CAISDRDRGNYEQYF. CDR3 bases: TGTGCCATCAGTGATAGGGACAGGGGGAACTACGAGCAGTACTTC.

The sample holds many counts of this clonotype. The chain uses TRBV7-2 and TRBJ2-2; TRBD1 aligns across 8 bases. Per the germline V gene, CDR1 is SGHTA and CDR2 is FQGNSA. V lost 0 bases and J lost 2; bases outside the gene matches: 2. CDR3 length: 16 residues. The CDR3 loop reads CASSLAGQGNTGELFF. DNA for the CDR3: TGTGCCAGCAGCTTAGCCGGACAGGGTAACACCGGGGAGCTGTTTTTT. Combining the CDR3 with reference TRBV7-2 and TRBJ2-2 gives the whole variable domain GAGVSQSPSNKVTEKGKDVELRCDPISGHTALYWYRQSLGQGLEFLIYFQGNSAPDKSGLPSDRFSAERTGGSVSTLTIQRTQQEDSAVYLCASSLAGQGNTGELFFGEGSRLTVL.

This chain uses TRBV20-1 with TRBJ2-7; D is unresolved. The CDR3 loop spans 15 amino acids. V lost 3 bases and J 8 bases, leaving 23 bases between the germline ends. Germline loops: CDR1 DFQATT, CDR2 SNEGSKA (reference sequence). CDR3 amino acids: CSASFDVRNQPQQYF. The CDR3 nucleotides are TGCAGTGCTAGCTTCGACGTAAGGAATCAGCCCCAGCAGTACTTC.

There are a few counts of this clonotype. V is TRBV9 and J is TRBJ1-3; D is unresolved. The V gene lost 0 bases and the J gene lost 9 bases, with 10 bases spanning the gap. The CDR3 spans 13 residues. Germline CDR1 is SGDLS and CDR2 is YYNGEE. The CDR3, as DNA: TGTGCCAGCAGCGTAGGGGAGTTGAGCACCATATATTTT. It yields the protein CASSVGELSTIYF.

Notes on this clonotype: A much bigger clone sits one base away, suggesting this may be a read error. The CDR3 nucleotides read TGTGCCATCAGCTTCGACAGACATGAAGCTTTCTTT. It yields the protein CAISFDRHEAFF. The V call is TRBV10-3, the J call TRBJ1-1, with D possibly matching TRBD1 (5 bases). The CDR3 totals 12 residues. The germline V gene encodes CDR1 ENHRY and CDR2 SYGVKD. V was pared by 6 bases and J by 7 bases, with 12 bases between.

This clonotype came up a few times. CDR3 sequence reads: CATSETGVETQYF. The CDR3 DNA reads TGTGCCACCAGTGAGACAGGGGTTGAGACCCAGTACTTC. The chain combines TRBV24-1 with TRBJ2-5; TRBD1 aligns across 8 bases. The V and J ends lost 4 bases and 5 bases, in that order; junction bases with no gene match: 2. The CDR3 is 13 residues long. Germline loops: CDR1 KGHDR, CDR2 SFDVKD.

This clonotype was seen only a few times. The chain links TRBV20-1 to TRBJ1-5; perhaps TRBD1 as D (6 bases). The V end was cut by 2 bases, the J end by 9 bases, with 23 bases between. The germline V gene encodes CDR1 DFQATT and CDR2 SNEGSKA (reference sequence). CDR3 size: 16 residues. The CDR3 is CSARRGRAGETPPQHF. The DNA of the CDR3 is TGCAGTGCTAGACGGGGCAGGGCAGGGGAGACCCCGCCCCAGCATTTT.

This clonotype was counted only a few times. V gene TRBV6-2 or TRBV6-3 combines with J gene TRBJ2-2; 9 positions agree with TRBD1. V trimming: 4 bases; J trimming: 5 bases; junction bases outside the gene matches: 8. Germline V gives CDR1 MNHEY, CDR2 SVGEGT. CDR3 length: 16 residues. The CDR3, as DNA: TGTGCCAGCAGTTCCGTAGGACAGGGGAGGACCGGGGAGCTGTTTTTT. Its protein is CASSSVGQGRTGELFF.

The V and J genes are TRBV19 and TRBJ2-7; TRBD2 matches 7 bases. This CDR3 comprises 16 residues. V shed 5 bases and J 3 bases; nucleotides not matched to a gene: 13. Germline CDR1 LNHDA, CDR2 SQIVND (reference sequence). The CDR3 DNA reads TGTGCCAGTAGTCCCCTAGCGGATAGCCTACTCTACGAGCAGTACTTC. This sequence encodes CASSPLADSLLYEQYF.

This clonotype was counted between two and nine times. The chain recombines TRBV5-4 with TRBJ1-2; 7 nucleotides agree with TRBD1. The CDR3 consists of 16 residues. V lost 4 bases and J lost 4; bases outside the gene matches: 13. Germline V gene data show CDR1 as SGHNT and CDR2 as YYREEE (reference sequence). The DNA for the CDR3 is TGTGCCAGCAGCCCCAGGATTGCTGGGGACAGCTATGGCTACACCTTC. Translated: CASSPRIAGDSYGYTF.

The table lists this clonotype with many counts. The V gene is TRBV10-3, the J gene TRBJ1-6; D is perhaps TRBD1 (6 bases). Trimming took 7 bases from V and 9 from J, leaving 13 bases between them. The CDR3 runs to 13 residues. Germline loops: CDR1 ENHRY, CDR2 SYGVKD. CDR3 loop: CAIKGQGSSPLHF. The DNA for the CDR3 is TGTGCCATCAAGGGCCAGGGGAGTTCACCCCTCCACTTT.

The sample holds a few counts of this clonotype. The rearrangement links TRBV19 to TRBJ1-1; TRBD1 aligns across 11 bases. Germline V gene data show CDR1 as LNHDA and CDR2 as SQIVND (reference sequence). V lost 6 bases and J lost 8; bases outside the gene matches: 5. This CDR3 has 13 amino acids. The CDR3 DNA is TGTGCCAGTAGCCGGGACAGGGGGATAGAAGCTTTCTTT. This translates into CASSRDRGIEAFF. The full variable domain, in which reference TRBV19 and TRBJ1-1 provide the parts outside the CDR3, is DGGITQSPKYLFRKEGQNVTLSCEQNLNHDAMYWYRQDPGQGLRLIYYSQIVNDFQKGDIAEGYSVSREKKESFPLTVTSAQKNPTAFYLCASSRDRGIEAFFGQGTRLTVV.

With respect to this clonotype: A much larger clone is a single base away; this may be a read error. The chain carries TRBV7-9 and TRBJ2-2, with D possibly TRBD2 on 6 matching bases. CDR1 is SEHNR and CDR2 is FQNEAQ in the germline V gene (reference sequence). The CDR3 sequence is 11 residues long. The CDR3 DNA sequence: TGTGCCAGCCATAGGGGCGGGGAGCTGGTTTTT. Translating it yields CASHRGGELVF.

The gene calls are TRBV10-3 and TRBJ2-2; 7 positions match TRBD1. The CDR3 has 15 residues. Germline V lookup: CDR1 ENHRY, CDR2 SYGVKD. V was clipped by 0 bases and J by 7 bases; unmatched bases: 5. The CDR3, as DNA: TGTGCCATCAGTGAGTCATTTGACAGGGACGGGGAGCTGTTTTTT. Translating gives CAISESFDRDGELFF.

This clonotype was detected only once. The junction does not match germline at one end; this may be a read error. The gene calls are TRBV3-1 and TRBJ1-1; possible D gene TRBD1, 6 bases. Germline V gene data show CDR1 as LGHDT and CDR2 as YNNKEL (reference sequence). This CDR3 region has 15 residues. The CDR3 DNA is TGTGCCAGCAGCCTAGTGTGGTCCGGGGACACTGAAGCTTCCTTT. Its protein product is CASSLVWSGDTEASF.

This clonotype was picked up one time. The V gene is TRBV20-1, the J gene TRBJ1-2, with TRBD1 identical over 8 bases. Trimming at V came to 3 bases and at J to 8 bases, leaving 11 bases not matched to a gene. Germline V gene sequence: CDR1 DFQATT, CDR2 SNEGSKA (reference sequence). The length of the CDR3 is 14 residues. CDR3 loop: CSASQRTGRYGYTF. In DNA form, the CDR3 reads TGCAGTGCTAGCCAACGGACAGGGAGGTACGGCTACACCTTC.

This clonotype occurred a few times. This may be a read error, as it is one base from a much larger clone. The V and J genes are TRBV20-1 and TRBJ2-5; D remains ambiguous. The CDR3 spans 12 residues. CDR1 and CDR2 (germline): DFQATT, SNEGSKA (reference sequence). V lost 1 base and J 3 bases, leaving 6 bases between the germline ends. The CDR3 bases are TGCAGTGCTAGAGTGGGGAAAGAGACCCAGTACTTC. Its translation: CSARVGKETQYF.

The chain employs TRBV30 and TRBJ2-5; no clear D. Germline loops: CDR1 GTSNPN, CDR2 SVGIG (reference sequence). V shed 3 bases and J shed 1 base, with 12 bases lying between them. The CDR3 has 14 amino acids. The CDR3 sequence: CAWRPWAVQETQYF. DNA for the CDR3: TGTGCCTGGAGGCCCTGGGCGGTCCAAGAGACCCAGTACTTC.

Many counts were recorded for this clonotype. The rearrangement links TRBV19 to TRBJ1-5; 10 positions agree with TRBD1. Trimming cost V 6 bases and J 5 bases; bases outside gene matches: 4. The CDR3 is made up of 14 amino acids. Germline assignment: CDR1 LNHDA and CDR2 SQIVND (reference sequence). In DNA, the CDR3 is TGTGCCAGTAGATCGACAGGGGGCGATCAGCCCCAGCATTTT. Its protein product is CASRSTGGDQPQHF.

On this clonotype: A junction boundary mismatches the germline segment, possibly from a read error. The chain is built from TRBV7-2 and TRBJ2-6; D tentatively fits TRBD1 or TRBD2 (7 bases each). The CDR3 extends over 13 amino acids. Germline V CDR1 and CDR2: SGHTA, FQGNSA. The CDR3 DNA is TGTGCCAGCAGCGCAGGGGGGGAGGGTACTGAAGCTTTC. This gives the protein CASSAGGEGTEAF.

With regard to this clonotype: One end of the junction fails to match germline, which may point to a read error. The chain combines TRBV7-2 with TRBJ2-2; the D is unclear. The CDR3 is made up of 16 amino acids. Germline lookup yields CDR1 SGHTA and CDR2 FQGNSA. The DNA for the CDR3 is TGCGCCAGCAGCCAAGATAATAGAGGAAACACCGGGGAGCTGTTTTTT. This sequence encodes CASSQDNRGNTGELFF.